The rows below give T cell receptor beta chains drawn from one sample of a study of T cell repertoires in cytomegalovirus infection. MiXCR, applied by TCRdb to the reads, yields one record per CDR3 protein. The sample lists 250,000 to 300,000 distinct CDR3 sequences; roughly 25% were seen once. Sample: PBMCs. The receptors originated from a human donor in good health (CMV status not recorded). Some clones in this sample may be carry-over from other donors' samples. Each CDR3 is given with its conserved first and last residue. Clone size is stated in some rows and not others, as once, few, many or a class when expanded.

j_call	v_call	clone_size	cdr3_aa
TRBJ2-3	TRBV5-1	NA	CASSLLTADTQYF
TRBJ2-7	TRBV7-9	many	CASRDNYEQYF
TRBJ2-1	TRBV5-4	NA	CASSIKTGTYNEQFF
TRBJ2-1	TRBV24-1	once	CATSEDRGRRDEQFF
TRBJ1-1	TRBV2	once	CATLATVQGSEAFF
TRBJ2-3	TRBV7-2	NA	CASSLGGPDTQYF
TRBJ1-2	TRBV7-8	many	CASSLSITRELGYTF
TRBJ2-7	TRBV28	few	CASITSGDNIRGQYF
TRBJ2-1	TRBV27	NA	CASSGWEGLNYNEQFF
TRBJ2-2	TRBV12-3/TRBV12-4	NA	CASSLIWATGELFF
TRBJ2-1	TRBV6-2/TRBV6-3	NA	CASSRKSLYNEQFF
TRBJ2-2	TRBV20-1	NA	CSAYPGQGSDGELFF
TRBJ2-1	TRBV3-1	NA	CASSQARLSNEQFF
TRBJ1-4	TRBV20-1	once	CSATGRTGRGKKLFF
TRBJ2-1	TRBV11-2	NA	CASSLVTARASGRAANEQFF
TRBJ2-7	TRBV9	NA	CASSGTGASYEQYF
TRBJ1-4	TRBV7-9	few	CASSYGQAGEKLFF
TRBJ2-7	TRBV29-1	NA	CSVGAPWTEFYEQYF
TRBJ2-7	TRBV11-2	NA	CASSPRTSGTTYEQYF
TRBJ2-1	TRBV12-3/TRBV12-4	few	CASTPPGAIAGSEQFF
TRBJ2-5	TRBV28	few	CASRLAGEGEKTQYF
TRBJ2-5	TRBV12-3/TRBV12-4	NA	CASNSDKGGEQETQYF
TRBJ2-3	TRBV29-1	NA	CSVPTGGGARGTQYF
TRBJ1-5	TRBV7-2	once	CASSPRSKQPQHF
TRBJ1-2	TRBV28	NA	CASSLERGPNYGYTF
TRBJ2-1	TRBV7-2	many	CASSLGTQLPQYNEQFF
TRBJ2-7	TRBV7-2	NA	CASSSVTLSYEQYF
TRBJ1-3	TRBV12-3/TRBV12-4	NA	CASTGASLSGNTIYF
TRBJ2-3	TRBV29-1	NA	CSVGPGLAGGDTQYF
TRBJ2-6	TRBV4-3	NA	CASSQDAPGGYSGANVLTF
TRBJ2-1	TRBV3-1	NA	CASSLLGVDEQFF
TRBJ1-2	TRBV5-1	NA	CASSLEGQGYYGYTF
TRBJ2-7	TRBV20-1	NA	CSARDPDYVGEQYF
TRBJ1-2	TRBV20-1	few	CSATRGQGVGGYTF
TRBJ2-3	TRBV7-2	few	CASSFSDGTGTQYF
TRBJ2-1	TRBV7-2	many	CASSFWGYNEQFF
TRBJ2-2	TRBV23-1	NA	CASSQSSRIAGGPNTGELFF